The rows below give T cell receptor beta chains drawn from one sample of a study of control samples from healthy donors and cancer patients. Here immunoSEQ multiplex PCR was the method, and the copy in TCRdb shows in-frame clones only, minus some. The data contain 350,000 to 450,000 clones, 75% to 95% of them singletons. The material sequenced was PBMCs. These receptors all stem from a man in his forties with head and neck cancer. Both conserved end residues are part of each CDR3. Each record gives: clone size, D gene, J gene, V gene, CDR3 DNA, CDR3 protein. A D gene is named only where the DNA matches it firmly. Where a row states a size, it is once, few, many or the class of an expanded clone; other rows omit it.

>.|TRBD2|TRBJ2-1|TRBV7-2
TGTGCCAGCAGCAAAATTCCGGGACTAGCGGGCTACAATGAGCAGTTCTTC
CASSKIPGLAGYNEQFF
>.|TRBD2|TRBJ2-7|TRBV4-1
TGCGCCAGCAGCCAAGGTAGGGGAGGGACCTACGAGCAGTACTTC
CASSQGRGGTYEQYF
>once|TRBD1|TRBJ2-7|TRBV28
TGTGCCAGCAGACACGACAGGGGCCTCAGCTACGAGCAGTACTTC
CASRHDRGLSYEQYF
>.|.|TRBJ1-2|TRBV3-1/TRBV3-2
TGTGCCAGCAGCCGCCTCGGCCCGAACGATGGCTACACCTTC
CASSRLGPNDGYTF
>.|.|TRBJ2-5|TRBV10-3
TGTGCCATCAGTTCCGTGCGGGGAGAGGAGACCCAGTACTTC
CAISSVRGEETQYF
>.|.|TRBJ2-7|TRBV5-1
TGCGCCAGCAGGAACTATTCAGGGGTCTCCTCCTACGAGCAGTACTTC
CASRNYSGVSSYEQYF
>once|.|TRBJ1-6|TRBV19
TGTGCTATACGGGAATCCTATAATTCACCCCTCCACTTT
CAIRESYNSPLHF
>.|.|TRBJ2-3|TRBV27
TGTGCCAGCGGCGGGCGTATTAAGCGAGGAACTCAGTATTTT
CASGGRIKRGTQYF
>.|TRBD2|TRBJ2-1|TRBV14
TGTGCCAGCAGCCAAGGGGGACTAGCGGGAGGGACTGAGCAGTTCTTC
CASSQGGLAGGTEQFF
>.|TRBD1|TRBJ1-1|TRBV6-5
TGTGCCAGCAGTAACCCAACAGGGGCGGAAGCTTTCTTT
CASSNPTGAEAFF
>.|.|TRBJ1-2|TRBV4-3
TGCGCCAGCAGCCTAAATCGGAGAAGTACTAACTATGGCTACACCTTC
CASSLNRRSTNYGYTF
>once|.|TRBJ1-2|TRBV20-1
TGCAGTGCTAGTGTTGGGGCTGGCTACACCTTC
CSASVGAGYTF
>.|TRBD2|TRBJ2-2|TRBV5-1
TGCGCCAGCAGCAAACTAGCGGGAGAGGGCACCGGGGAGCTGTTTTTT
CASSKLAGEGTGELFF
>.|TRBD2|TRBJ2-1|TRBV7-2
TGTGCCAGCAGCTTAGATCTTAGCGGGGGGGTGGAGCAGTTCTTC
CASSLDLSGGVEQFF
>once|.|TRBJ1-2|TRBV29-1
TGCAGCGTCGGTACAGGAGGGGGATTCTATGGCTACACCTTC
CSVGTGGGFYGYTF
>.|.|TRBJ1-2|TRBV4-2
TGTGCCAGCAGCCAAGAGGGGACCTATTATGGCTACACCTTC
CASSQEGTYYGYTF
>.|.|TRBJ2-3|TRBV6-5
TGTGCCAGCAGTTACTACGGCGGAACCACAAATACGCAGTATTTT
CASSYYGGTTNTQYF
>once|.|TRBJ1-6|TRBV6-5
TGTGCCAGCAGTACCCCCGGGACTTCACCCCTCCACTTT
CASSTPGTSPLHF
>few|TRBD1|TRBJ2-7|TRBV5-1
TGCGCCAGCAGCCCTACCCCGGGACAGGCTCACTACGAGCAGTACTTC
CASSPTPGQAHYEQYF
>.|TRBD1|TRBJ2-2|TRBV30
TGTGCCTGGAAGGACAGGGCGAACACCGGGGAGCTGTTTTTT
CAWKDRANTGELFF
>.|.|TRBJ1-2|TRBV12-3/TRBV12-4
TGTGCCAGCAGCCCCGTCGGACTGAAGTCCTACACCTTC
CASSPVGLKSYTF
>.|.|TRBJ2-2|TRBV7-9
TGTGCCAGCAGCACCCCCGGGACGGCGAACACCGGGGAGCTGTTTTTT
CASSTPGTANTGELFF
>.|.|TRBJ2-1|TRBV7-9
TGTGCCAGCAGCGGGGGTGAATACTACAATGAGCAGTTCTTC
CASSGGEYYNEQFF
>once|TRBD2|TRBJ2-2|TRBV4-2
TGTGCCAGCAGCCGAAATGTCGCTAGCGGAAACACCGGGGAGCTGTTTTTT
CASSRNVASGNTGELFF